Detailed here is one T cell receptor beta chain. This clone has only a few counts. Its antigen has not been determined. No clone much larger than this one lies a single base away; base qualities are absent. This entry belongs to a study of cytomegalovirus exposure and HLA in healthy donors (dated by TCRdb to about 2017). Turning to the overall study: In an earlier analysis of 587 of the donors, approximately 300 Gb of sequence data and some 120 million unique TCR beta sequences from 150 million to 200 million T cells were reported. All discovery cohort repertoires had been generated on a single sequencing platform. The study was designed to test whether signatures of past pathogen exposure could be identified by cataloging public T cell receptors. The T cell repertoires of around 730 subjects were profiled by immunosequencing and related to cytomegalovirus serostatus. An earlier analysis of fewer than 750 of the donors used high-throughput TCR beta sequencing to judge whether each TCR beta V gene segment behaved as functional or pseudogenic. Donor age, sex, ethnicity and CMV serostatus were compiled together with the repertoire data. An early release that covered fewer than 750 HLA-typed donors contained approximately 300 gigabases of sequencing data and 65 million to 100 million unique TCR sequences. Of the roughly 410 genotyped donors, 75% to 85% were placed in the genetic ancestry cluster associated with self-reported Caucasian donors. A handful of DR-DQ haplotypes were handled as single units for association and clustering because linkage in the cohort was strong. In addition to the first cohort of several hundred subjects, a separate validation cohort of 120 different subjects was used. A later analysis re-examined previously published TCR beta repertoires from hundreds of donors and added high-resolution HLA genotyping to investigate patterns of TCR occurrence. A later genetic analysis used genome-wide SNP genotypes for about 65% of the roughly 670 donors, treating that subset as a discovery cohort. The later analysis used no new phenotypic data to find candidate immune exposures, relying instead on TCR beta sequences and their occurrence across donors. The study combined high-throughput TCR immunosequencing, statistical association of individual TCRs with disease status, and machine learning to predict cytomegalovirus infection status. HLA typing included class I and class II loci at four-digit resolution. The number of donors typed differed by locus, with about 629-630 for A, B, C, DRB1 and DQB1, around 520 for DQA1, about 610 for DPA1, and some 450 for DPB1. Among 398 genotyped donors of the cohort, an average of around 240,000 unique TCR beta nucleotide sequences were sequenced per donor, roughly 20% of them non-productive.

Libraries were built with the immunoSEQ multiplex PCR assay. A mixture of 60 forward primers for TCR Vbeta segments and 13 reverse primers for TCR Jbeta segments was used in the multiplex PCR. A multiplex PCR assay on genomic DNA amplified the CDR3 region of rearranged TCR beta genes. The Illumina HiSeq System was used to sequence the amplified TCR beta libraries as 87-base-pair reads. The paper's data handling went like this. In a later analysis, 80 million or so unique TCR beta chains were counted across the 500 to 700 repertoires, and around 10 million of these chains were shared by at least two donors. A nearest-neighbor algorithm error-corrected the raw reads and collapsed the reads into unique sequences, merging closely related sequences to remove PCR and sequencing errors. V, D and J gene segments were assigned by aligning CDR3 sequences to IMGT reference sequences. For a sequence to be retained, at least a six-nucleotide match to both a V gene segment and a J gene segment was required. A rearrangement counted as productive if the CDR3 had no stop codons and remained in frame with V and J, and every other rearrangement counted as non-productive. CDR3 was defined by IMGT convention, running from the second conserved V-encoded cysteine to the conserved J-encoded phenylalanine. In an earlier analysis of just under 600 of the donors, sequences lacking an unambiguous match to a single V gene segment were excluded. In an earlier analysis of more than 500 of the donors, a V segment was called functional when productive rearrangements were above 56.7%, and segregating when the standard deviation between donors exceeded 5%. To diagnose cytomegalovirus status from the catalog of TCR beta chain sequences, a statistical classification framework was built. In a later analysis, V and J genes were assigned by comparing TCR nucleotide sequences against IMGT/GENE-DB human TR gene sequences. The TCRdist pipeline was used in a later analysis to assign CDR3 sequences and most-parsimonious VDJ recombination scenarios. In a later analysis, every TCR beta chain was defined by the combination of its CDR3 amino acid sequence and its V-gene family, and reads without a unique V-gene family were dropped. As a way to deal with suspected cross-contamination and a sequencing artifact, a later analysis dropped 592 nucleotide sequences that were highly shared and had low generation probability. In a later analysis, a clonal expansion index was calculated for each public chain from normalized within-repertoire ranks of inferred template counts. Generation probabilities in a later analysis came from a VDJ recombination model fitted to out-of-frame rearrangements, and those results were checked against IGoR. In a later analysis, TCR-TCR, TCR-HLA and TCR-CMV co-occurrence was scored with hypergeometric tests, and a repertoire-size bias correction was applied to TCR pairs. To estimate false discovery rates, a later analysis permuted the HLA or CMV assignments 20 times. In a later analysis, co-occurring TCRs were grouped with DBSCAN, and TCRdist sequence similarity was added when clustering was performed within HLA-allele-positive subsets. Repertoires with fewer than 30,000 or more than 120,000 public chains were left out of co-occurrence clustering, as were five repertoires with anomalous nucleotide sharing. The immuneACCESS repertoire file appears here via TCRdb, limited to in-frame rearrangements. These files lack a portion of the clones; in checked studies, under half of the deficit traces to unresolved V genes, and the cause of the others is not known. V and J calls and clone size are those listed in that table; D and trimming were worked out from the DNA. The sample yields 130,000 or so clones; more than 65% were counted once. Jointly, the top ten make up around 5.8% of the sample.

Counted from cysteine to phenylalanine, this CDR3 has 16 amino acids. The kept DNA is CDR3 alone, 48 bases in frame from the first base. After removal of 2 bases from V and 4 bases from J, the junction retains 11 bases not matched to a gene. CDR1 and CDR2, looked up from the germline V gene, are SGHVS and FNYEAQ. The study at large found these results: In a later analysis, the rate of TCR association differed among HLA loci, with DRB1 alleles having the most associated TCRs and HLA-C alleles having the fewest. The presence/absence analyses assumed that sequencing depth was roughly uniform across donors, and that assumption may not be true. In both the original and validation cohorts, the classifier was reported to diagnose cytomegalovirus status with high specificity and sensitivity. Several of the top co-occurrence clusters appeared to be linked to parvovirus B19, influenza, CMV and Epstein-Barr virus, according to a later analysis. Most TCR sequences were seen in very few donors, while some public TCRs were found in many individuals. The only immune exposure information available for the cohort was CMV serostatus. A further reported finding was that TCR beta sequences accurately predicted the HLA-A and HLA-B alleles for most subjects in the first cohort. Linkage disequilibrium might explain the correlated functional status among segregating V segments, but an unknown experimental factor could not be excluded. When HLA alleles, especially DR and DQ, strongly co-occurred, TCR associations were difficult to assign to individual alleles. In a later analysis, about 16,000 TCR beta sequences were associated with specific HLA alleles at a false discovery rate of 0.05. A later genetic analysis reported fewer N-insertions in productive TCRs among donors in an Asian-associated ancestry cluster than the approximately 670-donor mean. The cohort was sequenced for TCR beta chains only, and without alpha or paired-chain data the features that could be detected were limited. Because the 87-base-pair reads could not distinguish some IMGT-functional V segments, including TRBV6-2 and TRBV6-3, those segments were excluded. In an earlier analysis of about 600 of the donors, most TCR beta V segments appeared in productive rearrangements about 87% or about 30% of the time, broadly matching IMGT annotations. Because HLA typing was missing for some donors at each locus, association tests included only the typed subset. According to the authors, the approach could potentially be generalized to other disease states and immunological phenotypes. In vitro tests confirmed that three of the cytomegalovirus-associated TCR beta chains recognize cytomegalovirus antigens. A group of highly shared sequence variants was considered likely to be a technical artifact of the sequencing pipeline. Most CMV-associated TCR beta chains appeared to be HLA-restricted in a later analysis, and the HLA associations seemed to be driven largely by CMV exposure. An association between a missense DCLRE1C variant and V-gene and J-gene trimming of TCR beta chains was found in a later genetic analysis and replicated in an independent cohort. Because counts were too low, about 15 rarely observed V segments, including chromosome 9 orphons, were left out of the earlier analysis of some 600 of the donors. A total of 150 or so TCR beta chains were listed by the study as associated with cytomegalovirus. In a later analysis, HLA-associated TCR beta chains showed more clonal expansion and lower generation probabilities than non-associated chains that were equally common.

The cohort was made up of around 720 healthy bone marrow donors. Cohort members were all nominally healthy when sampled, although unrecorded immune exposures were likely present. The donor was CMV seropositive and belonged to the group of more than 250 seropositive cohort members. A peripheral blood sample was collected from each donor, and TCR beta sequencing was performed on peripheral blood mononuclear cells. Genomic DNA extraction from the blood cell samples was performed with the Qiagen DNeasy Blood Extraction Kit. The rearranged chain carries TRBV7-6 and TRBJ2-7; 7 central nucleotides agree with TRBD2. The source is a man aged 18 to 30 in good health and CMV-seropositive. Sequences were obtained from PBMCs. The sequenced DNA is TGTGCCAGCAGCTTACGTCCATGGGAGGGAGTATACGAGCAGTACTTC. It specifies CASSLRPWEGVYEQYF.